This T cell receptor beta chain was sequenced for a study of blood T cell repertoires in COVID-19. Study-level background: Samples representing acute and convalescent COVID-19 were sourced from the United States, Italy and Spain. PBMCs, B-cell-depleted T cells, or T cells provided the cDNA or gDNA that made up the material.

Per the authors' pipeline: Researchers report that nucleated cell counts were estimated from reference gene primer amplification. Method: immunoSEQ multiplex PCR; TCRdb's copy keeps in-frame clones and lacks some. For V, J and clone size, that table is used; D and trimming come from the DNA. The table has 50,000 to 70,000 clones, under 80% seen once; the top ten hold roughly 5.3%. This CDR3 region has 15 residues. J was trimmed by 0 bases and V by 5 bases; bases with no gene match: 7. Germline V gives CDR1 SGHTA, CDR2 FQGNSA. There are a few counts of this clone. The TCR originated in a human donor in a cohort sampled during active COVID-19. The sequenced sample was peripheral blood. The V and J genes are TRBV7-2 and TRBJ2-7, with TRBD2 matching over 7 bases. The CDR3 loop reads CASSTGTTSSYEQYF. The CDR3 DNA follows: TGTGCCAGCAGCACCGGGACTACGAGCTCCTACGAGCAGTACTTC.